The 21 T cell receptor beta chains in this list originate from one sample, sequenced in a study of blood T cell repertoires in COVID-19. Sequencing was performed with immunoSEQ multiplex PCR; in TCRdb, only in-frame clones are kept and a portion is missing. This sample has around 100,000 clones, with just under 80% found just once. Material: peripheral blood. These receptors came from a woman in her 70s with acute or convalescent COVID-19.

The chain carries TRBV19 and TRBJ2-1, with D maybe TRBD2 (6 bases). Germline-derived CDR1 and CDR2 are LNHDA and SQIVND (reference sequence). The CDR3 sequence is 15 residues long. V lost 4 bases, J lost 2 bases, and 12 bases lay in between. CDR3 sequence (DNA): TGTGCCAGTAGTAGCAGCTCGGGGGCCTACAATGAGCAGTTCTTC. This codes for CASSSSSGAYNEQFF.

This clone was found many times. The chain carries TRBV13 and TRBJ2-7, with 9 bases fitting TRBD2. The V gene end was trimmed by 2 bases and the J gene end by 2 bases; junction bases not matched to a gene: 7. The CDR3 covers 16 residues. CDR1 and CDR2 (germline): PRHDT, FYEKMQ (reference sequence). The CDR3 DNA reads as TGTGCCAGCAGCTTAAGTCCTAGCGGGGAGACCTACGAGCAGTACTTC. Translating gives CASSLSPSGETYEQYF.

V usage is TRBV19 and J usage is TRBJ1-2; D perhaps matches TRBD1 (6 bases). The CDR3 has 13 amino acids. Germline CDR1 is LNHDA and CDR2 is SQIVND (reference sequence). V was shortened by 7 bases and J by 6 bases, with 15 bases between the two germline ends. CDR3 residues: CASTREGGDGYTF. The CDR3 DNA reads TGTGCCAGTACAAGAGAAGGGGGGGATGGCTACACCTTC.

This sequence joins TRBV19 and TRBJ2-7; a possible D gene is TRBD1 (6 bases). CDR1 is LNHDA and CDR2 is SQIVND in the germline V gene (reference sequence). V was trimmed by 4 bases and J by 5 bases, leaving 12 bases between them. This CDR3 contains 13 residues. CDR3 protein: CASSTKQGNEQYV. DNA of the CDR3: TGTGCCAGTAGTACTAAACAGGGAAACGAGCAGTACGTC.

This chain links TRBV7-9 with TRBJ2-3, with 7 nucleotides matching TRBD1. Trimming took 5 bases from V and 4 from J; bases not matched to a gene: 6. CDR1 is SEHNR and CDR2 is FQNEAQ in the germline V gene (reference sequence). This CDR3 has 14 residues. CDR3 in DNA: TGTGCCAGCAGCCCTGACAGGGCCGCAGATACGCAGTATTTT. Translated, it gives CASSPDRAADTQYF.

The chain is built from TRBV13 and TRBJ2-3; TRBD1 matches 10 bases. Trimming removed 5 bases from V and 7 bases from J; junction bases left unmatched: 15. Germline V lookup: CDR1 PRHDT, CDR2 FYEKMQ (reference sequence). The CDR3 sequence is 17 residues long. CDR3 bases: TGTGCCAGCAGCGTAGATCCCGGGACAGGGGAGCAGAATACGCAGTATTTT. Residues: CASSVDPGTGEQNTQYF.

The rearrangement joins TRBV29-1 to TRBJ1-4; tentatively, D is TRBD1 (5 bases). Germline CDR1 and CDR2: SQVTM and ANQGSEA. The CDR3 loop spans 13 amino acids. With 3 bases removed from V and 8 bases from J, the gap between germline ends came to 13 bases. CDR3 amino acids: CSVDRQGGEKLFF. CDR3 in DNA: TGCAGCGTTGATCGGCAGGGTGGCGAAAAACTGTTTTTT. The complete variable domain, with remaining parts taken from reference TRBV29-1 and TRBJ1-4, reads SAVISQKPSRDICQRGTSLTIQCQVDSQVTMMFWYRQQPGQSLTLIATANQGSEATYESGFVIDKFPISRPNLTFSTLTVSNMSPEDSSIYLCSVDRQGGEKLFFGSGTQLSVL.

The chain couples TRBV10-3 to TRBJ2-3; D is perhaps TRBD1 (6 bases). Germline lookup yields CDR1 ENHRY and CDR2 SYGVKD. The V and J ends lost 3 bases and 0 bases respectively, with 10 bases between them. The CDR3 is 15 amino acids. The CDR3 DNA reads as TGTGCCATCAGTGATGCAGGGGTTAGCACAGATACGCAGTATTTT. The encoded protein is CAISDAGVSTDTQYF.

CDR3 region: CASSPAVDSNGYTF. The CDR3 nucleotides read TGTGCCAGCTCACCAGCGGTGGACTCGAATGGCTACACCTTC. The chain has TRBV18 and TRBJ1-2, with D unclear. Deletions cut 2 bases from V and 6 bases from J, with 13 bases between. CDR1 and CDR2 (germline): KGHSH, LQKENI. The CDR3 length is 14 residues.

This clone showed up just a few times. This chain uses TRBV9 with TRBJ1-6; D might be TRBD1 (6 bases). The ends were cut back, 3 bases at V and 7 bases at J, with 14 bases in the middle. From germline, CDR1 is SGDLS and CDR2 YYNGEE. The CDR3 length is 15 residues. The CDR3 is CASSALDSRNSPLHF. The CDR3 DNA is TGTGCCAGCAGCGCCCTGGACAGCAGAAATTCACCCCTCCACTTT.

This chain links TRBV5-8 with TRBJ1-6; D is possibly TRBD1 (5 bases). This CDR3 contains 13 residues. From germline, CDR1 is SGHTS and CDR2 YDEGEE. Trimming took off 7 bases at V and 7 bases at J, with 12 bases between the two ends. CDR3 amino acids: CASDQGPNSPLHF. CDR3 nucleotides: TGTGCCAGCGATCAGGGCCCCAATTCACCCCTCCACTTT.

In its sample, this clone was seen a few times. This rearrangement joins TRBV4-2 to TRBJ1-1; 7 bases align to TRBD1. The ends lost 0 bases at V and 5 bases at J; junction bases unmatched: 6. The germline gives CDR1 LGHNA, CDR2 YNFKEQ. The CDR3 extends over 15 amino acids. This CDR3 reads CASSQEGRGRTEAFF. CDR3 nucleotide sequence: TGTGCCAGCAGCCAAGAGGGTAGGGGGCGGACTGAAGCTTTCTTT.

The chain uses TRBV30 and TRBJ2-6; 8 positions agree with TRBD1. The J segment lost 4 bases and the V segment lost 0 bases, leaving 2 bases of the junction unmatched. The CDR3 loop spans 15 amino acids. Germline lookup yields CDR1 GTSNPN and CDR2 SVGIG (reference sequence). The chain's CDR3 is CAWSVQGVGANVLTF. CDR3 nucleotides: TGTGCCTGGAGTGTACAGGGGGTCGGGGCCAACGTCCTGACTTTC.

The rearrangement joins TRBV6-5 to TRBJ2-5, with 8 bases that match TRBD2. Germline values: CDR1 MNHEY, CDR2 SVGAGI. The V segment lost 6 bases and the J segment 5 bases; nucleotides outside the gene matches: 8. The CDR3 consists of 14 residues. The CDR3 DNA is TGTGCCAGCAGGGGCACGGGGGGGATGGAGACCCAGTACTTC. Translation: CASRGTGGMETQYF.

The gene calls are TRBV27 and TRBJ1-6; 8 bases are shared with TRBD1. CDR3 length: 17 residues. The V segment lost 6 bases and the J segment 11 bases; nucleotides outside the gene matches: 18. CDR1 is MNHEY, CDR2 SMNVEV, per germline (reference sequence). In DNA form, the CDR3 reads TGTGCCAGCAGCCTGACAGGGGACTTTAGGACCCGGACACCCCTCCACTTT. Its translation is CASSLTGDFRTRTPLHF.

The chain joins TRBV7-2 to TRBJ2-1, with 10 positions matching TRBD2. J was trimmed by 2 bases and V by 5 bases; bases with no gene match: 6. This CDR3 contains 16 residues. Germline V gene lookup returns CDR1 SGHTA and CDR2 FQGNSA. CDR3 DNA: TGTGCCAGCAGCCCAGGACTAGCGGCTACCTACAATGAGCAGTTCTTC. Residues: CASSPGLAATYNEQFF.

CDR3: CASSYPRQGGNYGYTF. The CDR3, as DNA: TGTGCCAGCAGTTACCCGAGGCAGGGGGGTAACTATGGCTACACCTTC. The V gene is TRBV6-6, the J gene TRBJ1-2; 7 positions agree with TRBD1. Trimming cost V 2 bases and J 1 base; bases outside gene matches: 7. The CDR3 contains 16 residues. Germline V lookup: CDR1 MNHNY, CDR2 SVGAGI (reference sequence).

The CDR3: CASSRQGGNYGYTF. The CDR3 DNA follows: TGTGCCAGCAGTCGACAGGGGGGGAACTATGGCTACACCTTC. The V call is TRBV2, the J call TRBJ1-2, with 9 bases aligning to TRBD1. The CDR3 consists of 14 residues. Looked up from germline, CDR1 is SNHLY and CDR2 is FYNNEI. V was clipped by 5 bases and J by 2 bases; unmatched bases: 3. The whole variable domain, filled in from reference TRBV2 and TRBJ1-2, reads EPEVTQTPSHQVTQMGQEVILRCVPISNHLYFYWYRQILGQKVEFLVSFYNNEISEKSEIFDDQFSVERPDGSNFTLKIRSTKLEDSAMYFCASSRQGGNYGYTFGSGTRLTVV.

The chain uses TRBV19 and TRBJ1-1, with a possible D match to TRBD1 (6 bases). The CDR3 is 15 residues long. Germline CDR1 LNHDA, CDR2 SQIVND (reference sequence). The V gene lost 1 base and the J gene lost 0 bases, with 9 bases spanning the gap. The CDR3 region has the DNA TGTGCCAGTAGTATAGGGGCAGGGGTGAACACTGAAGCTTTCTTT. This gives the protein CASSIGAGVNTEAFF.

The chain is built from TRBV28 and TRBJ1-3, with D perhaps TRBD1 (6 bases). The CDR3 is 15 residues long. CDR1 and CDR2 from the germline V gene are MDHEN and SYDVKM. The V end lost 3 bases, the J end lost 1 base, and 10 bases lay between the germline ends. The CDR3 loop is CASSFGQGSGNTIYF. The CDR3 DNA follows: TGTGCCAGCAGTTTCGGCCAGGGGTCTGGAAACACCATATATTTT. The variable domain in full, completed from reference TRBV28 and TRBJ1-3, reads DVKVTQSSRYLVKRTGEKVFLECVQDMDHENMFWYRQDPGLGLRLIYFSYDVKMKEKGDIPEGYSVSREKKERFSLILESASTNQTSMYLCASSFGQGSGNTIYFGEGSWLTVV.

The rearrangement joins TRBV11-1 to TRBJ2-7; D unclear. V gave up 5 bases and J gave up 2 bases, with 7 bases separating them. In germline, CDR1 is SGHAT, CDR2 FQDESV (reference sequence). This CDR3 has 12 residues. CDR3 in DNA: TGTGCCAGCAGCCCGCTACCCTACGAGCAGTACTTC. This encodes CASSPLPYEQYF.